Listed here are 30 T cell receptor beta chains from one sample, sequenced in a study of T cell repertoires in cytomegalovirus infection. Using its own MiXCR run on the reads, TCRdb lists one record per CDR3 protein. This table has just under 550,000 distinct CDR3 sequences, 26% appearing once. Material: PBMCs. The origin of the receptors is a human donor in good health (CMV status not recorded). Some clones in this sample may be carry-over from other donors' samples.

The chain couples TRBV12-5 to TRBJ1-1; tentative D call: TRBD1 (6 bases). The V end was cut by 0 bases, the J end by 6 bases, with 20 bases between. The CDR3 runs to 17 residues. CDR1 is LGHNT, CDR2 FRNRAP, per germline. The CDR3 protein is CASGLVWQGKENAEAFF. The CDR3 nucleotides read TGTGCTAGTGGTTTGGTATGGCAGGGGAAGGAAAACGCTGAAGCTTTCTTT.

The V call is TRBV27, the J call TRBJ2-3, with D possibly TRBD1 on 6 matching bases. This CDR3 region has 14 residues. CDR1 and CDR2 from the germline V gene are MNHEY and SMNVEV (reference sequence). V lost 2 bases and J lost 4, with 10 bases in between. The CDR3 loop reads CASSLISGADTQYF. The CDR3 nucleotides are TGTGCCAGCAGTTTAATTTCAGGGGCAGATACGCAGTATTTT.

Of note for this clonotype: This may arise from a read error, as a much more abundant clone is one base away. The chain's CDR3 is CASSSDSNEQFF. The CDR3 bases are TGTGCCAGCAGCTCCGACTCCAATGAGCAGTTCTTC. The chain uses TRBV7-9 and TRBJ2-1; D is ambiguous. The length of the CDR3 is 12 residues. With 4 bases removed from V and 6 bases from J, the gap between germline ends came to 7 bases. Germline loops: CDR1 SEHNR, CDR2 FQNEAQ (reference sequence). Full variable domain (remainder filled in from reference TRBV7-9 and TRBJ2-1): DTGVSQNPRHKITKRGQNVTFRCDPISEHNRLYWYRQTLGQGPEFLTYFQNEAQLEKSRLLSDRFSAERPKGSFSTLEIQRTEQGDSAMYLCASSSDSNEQFFGPGTRLTVL.

The rearrangement joins TRBV27 to TRBJ2-7; D could derive from TRBD1 or TRBD2 (7 bases each). V dropped 5 bases and J dropped 11 bases, with 16 bases sitting between them. Germline values: CDR1 MNHEY, CDR2 SMNVEV (reference sequence). This CDR3 contains 12 residues. CDR3 nucleotides: TGTGCCAGCAGTCCCCGATCAGGGGGGGAGTACTTC. It is translated as CASSPRSGGEYF.

The chain carries TRBV25-1 and TRBJ2-1, with 9 bases fitting TRBD1. CDR1 and CDR2 from the germline V gene are MGHDK and SYGVNS. The length of the CDR3 is 10 residues. J lost 14 bases, V lost 8 bases, and 4 bases had no gene match. The CDR3 bases are TGTGCCAGCGGGGGACAGGGAAAGTTCTTC. Protein sequence: CASGGQGKFF.

The table lists this clonotype with many counts. The V and J genes are TRBV20-1 and TRBJ2-5; the match to TRBD2 covers 7 bases. The junction had 9 bases not matched to a gene; V was cut back by 6 bases and J by 2 bases. Germline V gene sequence: CDR1 DFQATT, CDR2 SNEGSKA (reference sequence). This CDR3 has 14 residues. CDR3 DNA sequence: TGCAGTGCGAGGGGACGGGAGGCTCAAGAGACCCAGTACTTC. It translates to CSARGREAQETQYF.

The sample holds many counts of this clonotype. J is TRBJ2-3 and V is TRBV7-2; 14 bases align to TRBD2. The trim removed 3 bases at V and 5 bases at J, leaving 7 bases unmatched. The CDR3 loop spans 17 amino acids. From germline, CDR1 is SGHTA and CDR2 FQGNSA. CDR3 in DNA: TGTGCCAGCAGCTTGGGACTAGCGGGAGCTGGGGTAGATACGCAGTATTTT. Amino acid sequence: CASSLGLAGAGVDTQYF.

The rearrangement uses TRBV4-1 and TRBJ2-2, with D hard to call. Germline V gene sequence: CDR1 MGHRA, CDR2 YSYEKL. Trimming pared 4 bases from V and 3 bases from J, leaving 9 bases between. CDR3 size: 14 residues. The CDR3 nucleotides read TGCGCCAGCAGCCCCGGAGATTACACCGGGGAGCTGTTTTTT. Its translation is CASSPGDYTGELFF.

The rearrangement uses TRBV19 and TRBJ2-4; D is perhaps TRBD1 (6 bases). This CDR3 comprises 16 residues. The germline gives CDR1 LNHDA, CDR2 SQIVND (reference sequence). Between the trimmed V and J ends, which lost 3 bases and 5 bases, there was a span of 17 bases. CDR3 protein: CASSIRFRGRENIQYF. The CDR3 bases are TGTGCCAGTAGTATCCGGTTCAGGGGACGGGAAAACATTCAGTACTTC.

The chain is built from TRBV2 and TRBJ2-2, with D perhaps matching TRBD1 (6 bases). The CDR3 consists of 13 residues. Germline V gene lookup returns CDR1 SNHLY and CDR2 FYNNEI. V was trimmed by 8 bases and J by 3 bases, leaving 10 bases between them. CDR3 bases: TGTGCCAGCCTAGGACAGCACACCGGGGAGCTGTTTTTT. Protein product: CASLGQHTGELFF.

This chain connects TRBV11-2 to TRBJ1-1; weak D call: TRBD1 (5 bases). The germline CDR1 and CDR2 sequences are SGHAT and FQNNGV. V lost 5 bases to trimming and J lost 1 base, with 11 bases between them. This CDR3 contains 14 residues. The CDR3 reads CASSPTASNTEAFF. The CDR3, as DNA: TGTGCCAGCAGCCCGACAGCCTCGAACACTGAAGCTTTCTTT.

This clonotype came up a few times. V is TRBV7-2 and J is TRBJ2-5; TRBD1 aligns across 7 bases. The junction had 3 bases not matched to a gene; V was cut back by 4 bases and J by 4 bases. Germline CDR1 and CDR2: SGHTA and FQGNSA. The CDR3 is 13 amino acids. The CDR3 DNA reads as TGTGCCAGCAGCTCGACAGGGCGAGAGACCCAGTACTTC. Protein product: CASSSTGRETQYF.

J is TRBJ1-4 and V is TRBV7-9, with a tentative D call TRBD1 (5 bases). CDR3 length: 18 residues. Trimming pared 5 bases from V and 0 bases from J, leaving 19 bases between. Germline assignment: CDR1 SEHNR and CDR2 FQNEAQ (reference sequence). CDR3 protein: CASSPQALGGATNEKLFF. The CDR3 nucleotides are TGTGCCAGCAGCCCCCAAGCCCTTGGGGGGGCAACTAATGAAAAACTGTTTTTT.

The chain recombines TRBV4-3 with TRBJ1-6; no clear D gene. V shed 0 bases and J shed 5 bases, with 14 bases lying between them. CDR3 length: 17 amino acids. In germline, CDR1 is LGHNA, CDR2 YSLEER. CDR3 sequence (DNA): TGCGCCAGCAGCCAAGAGTTTAGAACAGAGAATAATTCACCCCTCCACTTT. Translating gives CASSQEFRTENNSPLHF.

This chain connects TRBV7-6 to TRBJ2-1; 11 nucleotides line up with TRBD2. The ends lost 5 bases at V and 7 bases at J; junction bases unmatched: 10. Germline CDR1 reads SGHVS; CDR2 reads FNYEAQ. The CDR3 loop spans 16 amino acids. CDR3: CASSQTTSGSQNEQFF. CDR3 nucleotides: TGTGCCAGCAGCCAAACAACTAGCGGGAGTCAGAATGAGCAGTTCTTC. The full variable domain, rest sourced from reference TRBV7-6 and TRBJ2-1, is GAGVSQSPRYKVTKRGQDVALRCDPISGHVSLYWYRQALGQGPEFLTYFNYEAQQDKSGLPNDRFSAERPEGSISTLTIQRTEQRDSAMYRCASSQTTSGSQNEQFFGPGTRLTVL.

In its sample, this clonotype was seen a few times. The chain joins TRBV7-2 to TRBJ2-7, with D possibly TRBD1 on 5 matching bases. This CDR3 is 14 amino acids long. Trimming shortened V by 5 bases and J by 2 bases, and 13 bases separated the two germline ends. Germline CDR1 and CDR2: SGHTA and FQGNSA. The DNA for the CDR3 is TGTGCCAGCAGCCCTACAGGTGCGACCTACGAGCAGTACTTC. Its protein product is CASSPTGATYEQYF.

This chain links TRBV6-2 or TRBV6-3 with TRBJ2-2; TRBD2 might be the D (7 bases). CDR1 is MNHEY and CDR2 is SVGEGT in the germline V gene. V gave up 6 bases and J gave up 4 bases, with 12 bases separating them. This CDR3 spans 14 amino acids. CDR3 protein: CASRSGGATGELFF. The DNA for the CDR3 is TGTGCCAGCAGGTCTGGGGGGGCCACCGGGGAGCTGTTTTTT.

The sample holds many counts of this clonotype. Here the CDR3 reads CASVAPVGRIQETQYF. For the CDR3, the DNA is TGTGCCAGTGTCGCCCCGGTGGGCCGGATTCAAGAGACCCAGTACTTC. The chain joins TRBV7-8 to TRBJ2-5; D unclear. CDR3 length: 16 residues. The germline V gene encodes CDR1 SGHVS and CDR2 FQNEAQ. V lost 9 bases and J lost 2, with 22 bases in between.

This clonotype was counted ten times or more. The chain combines TRBV10-1 with TRBJ2-6; D possibly matches TRBD1 or TRBD2 (5 bases each). Germline V gives CDR1 WNHNN, CDR2 SYGVQD (reference sequence). V gave up 5 bases and J gave up 0 bases, with 11 bases separating them. The CDR3 sequence is 16 residues long. This chain's CDR3 is CASSSGTSSGANVLTF. CDR3 DNA: TGCGCCAGCAGTTCAGGGACCAGCTCTGGGGCCAACGTCCTGACTTTC.

This clonotype was found many times. V usage is TRBV7-2 and J usage is TRBJ2-5, with 8 bases that match TRBD1. With 4 bases clipped from V and 2 bases from J, the junction kept 6 bases outside the gene matches. Germline V gene data show CDR1 as SGHTA and CDR2 as FQGNSA. This CDR3 has 15 residues. In DNA, the CDR3 is TGTGCCAGCAGCTCCGACAGGGGCATTCAAGAGACCCAGTACTTC. Encoded protein: CASSSDRGIQETQYF.

This clonotype was seen a handful of times. The chain employs TRBV7-2 and TRBJ2-3; no clear D. This CDR3 comprises 9 residues. CDR1 is SGHTA and CDR2 is FQGNSA in the germline V gene. V was pared by 8 bases and J by 11 bases, with 8 bases between. The CDR3 sequence: CASGWGQYF. CDR3 nucleotides: TGTGCCAGCGGCTGGGGGCAGTATTTT.

This clonotype was counted a few times. V and J are TRBV5-4 and TRBJ2-3, with a weak D call TRBD2 (7 bases). Per germline, CDR1 SGHNT and CDR2 YYREEE (reference sequence). The CDR3 runs 15 residues. V shed 4 bases and J shed 0 bases, with 12 bases lying between them. CDR3 in DNA: TGTGCCAGCAGCAAAGGGGGACTAAGCACAGATACGCAGTATTTT. It yields the protein CASSKGGLSTDTQYF. The whole variable domain, remainder taken from reference TRBV5-4 and TRBJ2-3, is ETGVTQSPTHLIKTRGQQVTLRCSSQSGHNTVSWYQQALGQGPQFIFQYYREEENGRGNFPPRFSGLQFPNYSSELNVNALELDDSALYLCASSKGGLSTDTQYFGPGTRLTVL.

This chain links TRBV12-5 with TRBJ1-5; 7 nucleotides align to TRBD1. In germline, CDR1 is LGHNT, CDR2 FRNRAP. V trimming: 6 bases; J trimming: 0 bases; junction bases outside the gene matches: 8. This CDR3 is 16 amino acids long. CDR3 DNA sequence: TGTGCTAGTGGGGGGGGACAGCACCATAGCAATCAGCCCCAGCATTTT. It is translated as CASGGGQHHSNQPQHF.

The chain is built from TRBV12-3 or TRBV12-4 and TRBJ2-1; D is ambiguous. This CDR3 is built from 15 residues. V was cut by 1 base and J by 3 bases, with 10 bases left in between. DNA for the CDR3: TGTGCCAGCAGTTTAGGGGCAGGAATCTACAATGAGCAGTTCTTC. It translates to CASSLGAGIYNEQFF.

This clonotype was counted at least ten times. The CDR3 DNA sequence: TGTGCCAGCAGCCCTTACACTGGAGGCTACACCTTC. This sequence encodes CASSPYTGGYTF. The chain joins TRBV7-2 to TRBJ1-2; unclear D gene. Looked up from germline, CDR1 is SGHTA and CDR2 is FQGNSA. The CDR3 is made up of 12 amino acids. V was shortened by 5 bases and J by 8 bases, with 12 bases between the two germline ends. Looking up the rest from reference TRBV7-2 and TRBJ1-2 gives the full variable domain: GAGVSQSPSNKVTEKGKDVELRCDPISGHTALYWYRQSLGQGLEFLIYFQGNSAPDKSGLPSDRFSAERTGGSVSTLTIQRTQQEDSAVYLCASSPYTGGYTFGSGTRLTVV.

This clonotype was recorded a few times. The J gene is TRBJ2-3, the V gene TRBV2, with D perhaps matching TRBD2 (7 bases). Germline CDR1 reads SNHLY; CDR2 reads FYNNEI. This CDR3 region has 16 residues. V was shortened by 7 bases and J by 0 bases, with 17 bases between the two germline ends. The CDR3 spells CASTEGGGSSTDTQYF. The DNA of the CDR3 is TGTGCCAGCACCGAGGGGGGGGGCTCTAGCACAGATACGCAGTATTTT.

The J gene is TRBJ2-3, the V gene TRBV4-1, with D unclear. The CDR3 runs 16 residues. Germline V gene data show CDR1 as MGHRA and CDR2 as YSYEKL. Trimming removed 1 base at V and 0 bases at J, with 11 bases between. Here the CDR3 reads CASSQGNLISTDTQYF. Written as DNA, the CDR3 is TGCGCCAGCAGCCAAGGCAACTTAATCAGCACAGATACGCAGTATTTT.

Points on this clonotype: This may be a read error, as it is one base from a much larger clone. The chain joins TRBV6-6 to TRBJ2-5; 11 nucleotides match TRBD1. Germline loops: CDR1 MNHNY, CDR2 SVGAGI (reference sequence). This CDR3 is built from 15 residues. The CDR3 here is CGSSEEDRGRETQYF. The CDR3 nucleotides are TGTGGCAGCAGTGAGGAGGACAGGGGGCGAGAGACCCAGTACTTC.

This clonotype came up a few times. This chain uses TRBV28 with TRBJ1-2; no clear D gene. CDR1 and CDR2 from the germline V gene are MDHEN and SYDVKM. V shed 8 bases and J shed 4 bases, with 11 bases lying between them. CDR3 length equals 12 residues. CDR3 bases: TGTGCCAGCCTAGAGGGAGCCTATGGCTACACCTTC. Translated: CASLEGAYGYTF.

This chain links TRBV11-2 with TRBJ2-5; 8 bases line up with TRBD1. This CDR3 is built from 14 residues. J gave up 8 bases and V 6 bases, and 11 bases lay outside the gene matches. Germline values: CDR1 SGHAT, CDR2 FQNNGV. DNA of the CDR3: TGTGCCAGCAGATTCGGACAGGGTATGAGAACCCAGTACTTC. Translation gives CASRFGQGMRTQYF.